This T cell receptor beta chain is from a study of blood T cell repertoires in COVID-19. Looking at the study overall: The United States, Italy and Spain provided the acute and convalescent COVID-19 samples.

CDR3 length: 17 amino acids. V lost 3 bases to trimming and J lost 4 bases, with 16 bases between them. Authors' data handling: Amplification of reference gene primers was used by the study to estimate nucleated cell counts. Libraries were prepared by immunoSEQ multiplex PCR; TCRdb keeps only in-frame clonotypes and omits some of them. D and trimming come from the DNA, and the V and J calls and clone size come from that table. This sample yields a few hundred thousand clones, of which 85% are seen a single time; around 20% belongs to the top ten. This sequence originates from a man aged 35 to 55 who had recovered from COVID-19. Sequenced: PBMCs or T cells enriched from blood (not recorded which). The chain links TRBV23-1 to TRBJ1-6, with D possibly TRBD1 on 6 matching bases. TRBV23-1 is noted as an ORF with a role that remains uncertain. CDR3 nucleotides: TGCGCCAGCAGTCAGGGGGCAGAGCGAGAGTATAATTCACCCCTCCACTTT. Translated, it gives CASSQGAEREYNSPLHF.